Following are 6 T cell receptor beta chains from one sample sequenced in a study of Ad26.COV2.S vaccination and SARS-CoV-2 variants. Specified treatment: roughly 20 received Ad26.COV2.S at low or high dose, single or two shots; 5 received placebo; per-sample allocation not given. Following the first vaccine or placebo injection, samples were taken on day 63. Here immunoSEQ multiplex PCR was the method, and the copy in TCRdb shows in-frame clones only, minus some. The sample consists of hundreds of thousands of clones, 87% of them appearing once. The starting material was peripheral blood, obtained in a trial of Ad26.COV2.S vaccine versus placebo. These receptors came from a person between 18 and 65 years old who received the Ad26.COV2.S COVID-19 vaccine or a placebo.

This chain links TRBV30 with TRBJ1-5, with D maybe TRBD1 (6 bases). CDR1 GTSNPN and CDR2 SVGIG come from the germline V gene (reference sequence). Deletions cut 0 bases from V and 7 bases from J, with 19 bases between. This CDR3 contains 16 residues. CDR3 loop: CAWSVGVGGPKQPQHF. The DNA for the CDR3 is TGTGCCTGGAGTGTCGGGGTCGGGGGGCCCAAACAGCCCCAGCATTTT.

On this clone: Different DNA sequences within this sample yield the same CDR3. The rearrangement uses TRBV29-1 and TRBJ2-6; 8 bases match TRBD1. Trimming cost V 5 bases and J 2 bases; bases outside gene matches: 2. This CDR3 comprises 14 residues. Germline V gives CDR1 SQVTM, CDR2 ANQGSEA. CDR3 amino acids: CSVQGAAGANVLTF. The CDR3, as DNA: TGCAGCGTTCAGGGGGCGGCTGGGGCCAACGTCCTGACTTTC.

The V gene is TRBV5-1, the J gene TRBJ2-7; D gene unclear. V was trimmed by 7 bases and J by 5 bases, leaving 10 bases between them. Germline V CDR1 and CDR2: SGHRS, YFSETQ. The CDR3 covers 11 residues. Written as DNA, the CDR3 is TGCGCCAGCTCCGAAAGTCACGAGCAGTACTTC. Protein sequence: CASSESHEQYF.

This clone was counted a single time. The CDR3 DNA reads TGTGCCTGGAGTGCGGGTCTGGAAGATAATGAGCAGTTCTTC. Translating it yields CAWSAGLEDNEQFF. The chain combines TRBV30 with TRBJ2-1, with D hard to call. The germline CDR1 and CDR2 sequences are GTSNPN and SVGIG (reference sequence). This CDR3 region has 14 residues. The V gene lost 1 base and the J gene lost 7 bases, with 14 bases spanning the gap.

V gene TRBV25-1 combines with J gene TRBJ1-5; unclear D gene. The CDR3 is 14 residues long. Between the trimmed V and J ends, which lost 2 bases and 2 bases, there was a span of 7 bases. Germline CDR1 is MGHDK and CDR2 is SYGVNS. In DNA, the CDR3 is TGTGCCAGCAGTGAAATAGACGGCAATCAGCCCCAGCATTTT. Its protein product is CASSEIDGNQPQHF.

The chain uses TRBV10-3 and TRBJ1-1; the D is unclear. From germline, CDR1 is ENHRY and CDR2 SYGVKD. V gave up 8 bases and J gave up 4 bases, with 11 bases separating them. The CDR3 is 12 amino acids. The CDR3 region has the DNA TGTGCCATCGCCGACCGGGGCACTGAAGCTTTCTTT. It codes for CAIADRGTEAFF.